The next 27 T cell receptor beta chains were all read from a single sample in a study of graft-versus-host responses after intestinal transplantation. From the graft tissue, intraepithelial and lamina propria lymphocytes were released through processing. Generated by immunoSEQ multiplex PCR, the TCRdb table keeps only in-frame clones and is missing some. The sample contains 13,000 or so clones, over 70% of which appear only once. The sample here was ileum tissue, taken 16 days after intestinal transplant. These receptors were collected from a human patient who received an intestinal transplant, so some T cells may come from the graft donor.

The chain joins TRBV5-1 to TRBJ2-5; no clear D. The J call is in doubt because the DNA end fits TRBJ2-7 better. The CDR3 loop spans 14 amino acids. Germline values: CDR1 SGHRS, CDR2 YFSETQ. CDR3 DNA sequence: TGCGCCAGCAGCTTGGGGCAGGTCGCCTACGAGCAGTACTTC. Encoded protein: CASSLGQVAYEQYF.

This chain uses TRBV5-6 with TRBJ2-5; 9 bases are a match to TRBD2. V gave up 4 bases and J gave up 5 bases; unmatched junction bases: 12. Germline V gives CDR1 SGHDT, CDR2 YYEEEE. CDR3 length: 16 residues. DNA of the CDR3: TGTGCCAGCAGCCACACTATAGCGGGAGTGGGGGAGACCCAGTACTTC. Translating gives CASSHTIAGVGETQYF.

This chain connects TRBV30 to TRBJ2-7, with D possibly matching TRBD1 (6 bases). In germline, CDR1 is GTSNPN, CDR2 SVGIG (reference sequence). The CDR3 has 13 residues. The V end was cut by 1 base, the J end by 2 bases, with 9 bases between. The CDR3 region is CAWSDRAPYEQYF. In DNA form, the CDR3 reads TGTGCCTGGAGTGACAGGGCACCCTACGAGCAGTACTTC.

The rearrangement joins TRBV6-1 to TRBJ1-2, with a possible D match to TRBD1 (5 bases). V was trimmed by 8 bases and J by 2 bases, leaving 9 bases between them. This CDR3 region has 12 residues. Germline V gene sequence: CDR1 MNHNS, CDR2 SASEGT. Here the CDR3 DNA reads TGTGCCAGCGCCACAGGAAACTATGGCTACACCTTC. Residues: CASATGNYGYTF.

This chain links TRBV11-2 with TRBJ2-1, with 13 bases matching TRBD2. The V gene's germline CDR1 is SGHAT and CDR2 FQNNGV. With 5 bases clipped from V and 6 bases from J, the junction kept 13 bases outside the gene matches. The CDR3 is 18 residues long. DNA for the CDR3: TGTGCCAGCAGCCAAACTAGCGGGAGGGCCGTCAAGGGCAATGAGCAGTTCTTC. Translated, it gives CASSQTSGRAVKGNEQFF.

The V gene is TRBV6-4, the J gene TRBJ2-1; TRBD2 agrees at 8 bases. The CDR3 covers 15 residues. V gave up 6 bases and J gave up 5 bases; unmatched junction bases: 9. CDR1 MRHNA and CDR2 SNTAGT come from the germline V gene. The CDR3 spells CASRGGLGTHNEQFF. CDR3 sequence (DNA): TGTGCCAGCAGGGGGGGACTAGGAACCCACAATGAGCAGTTCTTC.

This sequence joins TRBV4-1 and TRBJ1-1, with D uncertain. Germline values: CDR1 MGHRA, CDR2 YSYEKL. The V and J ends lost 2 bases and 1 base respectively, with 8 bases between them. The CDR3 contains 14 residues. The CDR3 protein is CASSQSGGNTEAFF. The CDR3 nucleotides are TGCGCCAGCAGCCAAAGTGGCGGGAACACTGAAGCTTTCTTT.

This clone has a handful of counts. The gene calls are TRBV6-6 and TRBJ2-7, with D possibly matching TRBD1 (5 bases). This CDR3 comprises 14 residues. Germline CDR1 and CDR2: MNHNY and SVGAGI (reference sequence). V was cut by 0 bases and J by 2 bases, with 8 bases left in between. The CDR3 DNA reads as TGTGCCAGCAGTTACTCCCAGGGTCCCTACGAGCAGTACTTC. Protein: CASSYSQGPYEQYF.

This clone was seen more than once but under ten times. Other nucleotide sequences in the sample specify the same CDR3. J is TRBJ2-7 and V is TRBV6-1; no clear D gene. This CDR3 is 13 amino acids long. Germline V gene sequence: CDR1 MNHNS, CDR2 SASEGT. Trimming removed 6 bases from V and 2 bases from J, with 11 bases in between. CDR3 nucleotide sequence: TGTGCCAGCAGCCCCAGGCGTCCCTACGAGCAGTACTTC. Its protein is CASSPRRPYEQYF.

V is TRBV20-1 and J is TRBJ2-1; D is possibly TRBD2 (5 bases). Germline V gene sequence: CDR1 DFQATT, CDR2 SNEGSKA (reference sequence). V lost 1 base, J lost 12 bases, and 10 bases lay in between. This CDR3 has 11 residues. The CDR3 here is CSARGGQVQFF. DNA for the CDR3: TGCAGTGCTAGAGGCGGGCAAGTGCAGTTCTTC.

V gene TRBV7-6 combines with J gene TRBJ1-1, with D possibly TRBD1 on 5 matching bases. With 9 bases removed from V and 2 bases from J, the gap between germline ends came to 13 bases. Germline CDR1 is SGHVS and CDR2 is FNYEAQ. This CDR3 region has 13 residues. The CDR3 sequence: CASRQNSNTEAFF. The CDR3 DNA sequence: TGTGCCAGTAGACAGAATTCAAACACTGAAGCTTTCTTT.

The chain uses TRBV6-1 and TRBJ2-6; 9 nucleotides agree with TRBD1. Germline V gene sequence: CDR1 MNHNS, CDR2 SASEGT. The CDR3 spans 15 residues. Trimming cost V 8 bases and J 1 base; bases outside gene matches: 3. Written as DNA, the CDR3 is TGTGCCAGCCGGACAGGGGAGTCTGGGGCCAACGTCCTGACTTTC. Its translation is CASRTGESGANVLTF.

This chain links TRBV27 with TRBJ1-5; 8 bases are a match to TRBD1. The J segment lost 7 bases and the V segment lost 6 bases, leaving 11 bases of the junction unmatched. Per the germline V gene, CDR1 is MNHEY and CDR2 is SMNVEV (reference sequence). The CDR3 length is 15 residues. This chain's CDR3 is CASRSYRGKGQPQHF. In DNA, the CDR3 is TGTGCCAGCAGGTCATACAGGGGGAAGGGGCAGCCCCAGCATTTT.

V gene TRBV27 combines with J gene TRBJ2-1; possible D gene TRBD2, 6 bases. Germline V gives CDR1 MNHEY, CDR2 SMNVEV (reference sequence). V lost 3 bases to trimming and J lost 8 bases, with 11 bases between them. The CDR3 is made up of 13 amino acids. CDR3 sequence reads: CASSFGRGYEQFF. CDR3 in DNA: TGTGCCAGCAGTTTCGGGAGAGGGTATGAGCAGTTCTTC.

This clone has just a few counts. The CDR3 loop reads CASSLSAPRQDGYTF. CDR3 sequence (DNA): TGTGCCAGCAGTTTATCCGCCCCCCGACAGGATGGCTACACCTTC. V is TRBV27 and J is TRBJ1-2; the D gene is possibly TRBD1 (6 bases). CDR1 is MNHEY, CDR2 SMNVEV, per germline (reference sequence). The CDR3 spans 15 residues. The V end was cut by 0 bases, the J end by 6 bases, with 14 bases between.

CDR3 in amino acids: CASSILAGNNEQFF. The DNA for the CDR3 is TGTGCCAGTAGTATCCTAGCGGGAAACAATGAGCAGTTCTTC. The J gene is TRBJ2-1, the V gene TRBV19, with TRBD2 identical over 9 bases. The CDR3 covers 14 residues. V lost 3 bases and J lost 5; bases outside the gene matches: 2. The germline V gene encodes CDR1 LNHDA and CDR2 SQIVND (reference sequence).

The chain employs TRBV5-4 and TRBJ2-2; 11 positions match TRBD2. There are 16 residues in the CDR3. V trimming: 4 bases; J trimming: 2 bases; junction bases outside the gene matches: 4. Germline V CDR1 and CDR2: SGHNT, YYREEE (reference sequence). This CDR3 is CASSGGTSGNTGELFF. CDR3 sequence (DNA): TGTGCCAGCAGCGGTGGGACTAGCGGTAACACCGGGGAGCTGTTTTTT.

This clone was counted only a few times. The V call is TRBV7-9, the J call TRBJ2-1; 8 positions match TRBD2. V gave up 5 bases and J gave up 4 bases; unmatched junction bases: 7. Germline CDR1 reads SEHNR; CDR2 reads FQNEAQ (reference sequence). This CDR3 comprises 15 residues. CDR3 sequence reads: CASSPQAGVYNEQFF. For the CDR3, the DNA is TGTGCCAGCAGCCCCCAAGCGGGAGTGTACAATGAGCAGTTCTTC.

The CDR3 sequence is CASSVDPLGGTDTQYF. The CDR3 bases are TGTGCCAGCAGCGTAGACCCTCTAGGTGGCACAGATACGCAGTATTTT. The V and J genes are TRBV9 and TRBJ2-3; D is unresolved. CDR1 is SGDLS and CDR2 is YYNGEE in the germline V gene. Trimming pared 0 bases from V and 1 base from J, leaving 12 bases between. The CDR3 has 16 amino acids.

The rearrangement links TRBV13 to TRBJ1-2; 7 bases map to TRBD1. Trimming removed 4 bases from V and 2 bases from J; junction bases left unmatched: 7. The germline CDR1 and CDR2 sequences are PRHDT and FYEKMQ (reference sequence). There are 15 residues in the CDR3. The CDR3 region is CASSSPTGFNYGYTF. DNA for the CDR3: TGTGCCAGCAGCTCTCCGACAGGGTTCAACTATGGCTACACCTTC.

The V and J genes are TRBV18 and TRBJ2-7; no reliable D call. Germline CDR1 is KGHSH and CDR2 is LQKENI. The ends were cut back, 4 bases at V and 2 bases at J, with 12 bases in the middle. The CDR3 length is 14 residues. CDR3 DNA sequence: TGTGCCAGCTCACTCGTACCTACGACCTACGAGCAGTACTTC. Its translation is CASSLVPTTYEQYF.

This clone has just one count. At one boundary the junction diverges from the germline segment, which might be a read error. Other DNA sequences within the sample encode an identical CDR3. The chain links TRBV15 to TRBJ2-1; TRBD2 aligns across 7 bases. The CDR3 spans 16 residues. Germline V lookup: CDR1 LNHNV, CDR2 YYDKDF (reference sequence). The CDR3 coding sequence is TGTGCCACCAGCAGAAAGCGGGACCTTTCCTACAATGAGCAATTCTTC. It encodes CATSRKRDLSYNEQFF.

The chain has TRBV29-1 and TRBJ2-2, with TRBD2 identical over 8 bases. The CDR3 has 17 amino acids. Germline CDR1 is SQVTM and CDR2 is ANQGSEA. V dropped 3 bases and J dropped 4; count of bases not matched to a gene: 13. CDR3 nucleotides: TGCAGCGTTGACGGTCTAAGCGGGAGCGGGCGCACCGGGGAGCTGTTTTTT. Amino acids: CSVDGLSGSGRTGELFF.

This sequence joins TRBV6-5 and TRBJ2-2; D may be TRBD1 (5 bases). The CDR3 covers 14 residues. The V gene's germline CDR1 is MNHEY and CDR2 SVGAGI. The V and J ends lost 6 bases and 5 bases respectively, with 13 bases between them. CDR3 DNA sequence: TGTGCCAGCAGCCGACAGCCTCTAACCGGGGAGCTGTTTTTT. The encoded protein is CASSRQPLTGELFF.

CDR3 sequence (DNA): TGTGCCTGGGCGAGCGGGGGGGGAAGCTACGAGCAGTACTTC. The encoded protein is CAWASGGGSYEQYF. V and J are TRBV30 and TRBJ2-7; TRBD2 agrees at 10 bases. There are 14 residues in the CDR3. Per the germline V gene, CDR1 is GTSNPN and CDR2 is SVGIG (reference sequence). V was clipped by 5 bases and J by 3 bases; unmatched bases: 7.

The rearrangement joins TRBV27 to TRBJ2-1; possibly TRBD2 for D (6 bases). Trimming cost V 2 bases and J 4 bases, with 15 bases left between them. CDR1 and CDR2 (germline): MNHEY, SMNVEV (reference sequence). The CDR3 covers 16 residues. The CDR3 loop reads CASSLVGSSAYNEQFF. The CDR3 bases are TGTGCCAGCAGTTTAGTTGGGTCTAGCGCATACAATGAGCAGTTCTTC.

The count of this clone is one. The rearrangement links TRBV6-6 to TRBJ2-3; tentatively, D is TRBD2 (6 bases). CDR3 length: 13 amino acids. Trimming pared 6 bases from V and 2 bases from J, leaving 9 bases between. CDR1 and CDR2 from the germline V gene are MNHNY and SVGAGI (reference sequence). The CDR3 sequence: CASRSSATDTQYF. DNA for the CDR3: TGTGCCAGCAGATCTAGCGCCACAGATACGCAGTATTTT.